Listed below are T cell receptor beta chains from one sample, sequenced in a study of shared clonotypes between healthy human individuals. Data came from immunoSEQ multiplex PCR; TCRdb stores just in-frame clones and leaves some out. The sample shows fewer than 1.4 million clones, about 84% of them seen only once. Sequences were obtained from memory CD4+ T cells from PBMCs. The receptors were sampled from a young man in good health. Some clones in this sample may be carry-over from other donors' samples. Each CDR3 is given with its conserved first and last residue. A D gene is named only where the DNA matches it firmly. Part of the rows lack a size; the others show once, few, many or a class for expanded clones.

>TRBJ1-2|-|-|TRBV29-1
TGCAGCGTTGGACGTGAATATGGCTACACCTTC
CSVGREYGYTF
>TRBJ2-2|-|-|TRBV30
TGTGCCTGGAGTGGTCTTACCGGGGAGCTGTTTTTT
CAWSGLTGELFF
>TRBJ1-1|-|-|TRBV7-2
TGTGCCAGCAGCTTAACCAGGAACACTGAAGCTTTCTTT
CASSLTRNTEAFF
>TRBJ1-2|-|TRBD1|TRBV4-2
TGTGCCAGCAGCCGAGACTGGACAGGGGAGAAAGGCTACACCTTC
CASSRDWTGEKGYTF
>TRBJ2-1|-|TRBD2|TRBV28
TGTGCCAGCAGTTTAGGTGGGAGGGCAGTCTATGAGCAGTTCTTC
CASSLGGRAVYEQFF
>TRBJ2-7|-|TRBD1|TRBV18
TGTGCCAGCTCACCACGAGGAGGGACAGGGGGCTCCTACGAGCAGTACTTC
CASSPRGGTGGSYEQYF
>TRBJ2-7|-|-|TRBV6-8
TGTGCCAGCACCTACGGCTCCTACGAGCAGTACTTC
CASTYGSYEQYF
>TRBJ1-4|-|TRBD1|TRBV29-1
TGCAGCGGCGCCCTGGGACAGGGGCGGGAAAAACTGTTTTTT
CSGALGQGREKLFF
>TRBJ2-7|once|TRBD2|TRBV19
TGTGCCAGTAGTCAGGGACTAGCCTACGAGCAGTACTTC
CASSQGLAYEQYF
>TRBJ2-7|-|TRBD1|TRBV28
TGTGCCAGCAAGACCGTACAGGGGAGTTTACACGAGCAGTACTTC
CASKTVQGSLHEQYF
>TRBJ2-1|-|TRBD2|TRBV28
TGTGCCAGCAGGCCCCGGACTAGCGGGAGGAAAAGTGAGCAGTTCTTC
CASRPRTSGRKSEQFF
>TRBJ2-7|-|TRBD2|TRBV7-2
TGTGCCAGCAGCTTAGTTTCCGCGGGAGGGCCCGGCGAGCAGTACTTC
CASSLVSAGGPGEQYF
>TRBJ1-1|-|TRBD1|TRBV18
TGTGCCAGCTCACCAAATTTACAGGGGGCTTGGACTGAAGCTTTCTTT
CASSPNLQGAWTEAFF
>TRBJ2-3|once|-|TRBV7-3
TGTGCCAGCAGCTTAACCGGTAGGGCAGATACGCAGTATTTT
CASSLTGRADTQYF
>TRBJ2-4|-|TRBD1|TRBV18
TGTGCCAGCTCACCAGTTACAGGGGGCGGAAAAAACATTCAGTACTTC
CASSPVTGGGKNIQYF
>TRBJ2-2|once|TRBD2|TRBV4-2
TGTGCCAGCAGCCAAGATCCACAAATCGTTGGGCGGGAGGCCTTCGCGAACACCGGGGAGCTGTTTTTT
CASSQDPQIVGREAFANTGELFF
>TRBJ2-7|once|-|TRBV6-1
TGTGCCAGCAATTCAAGGACGGTGATTGGGCACGAGCAGTACTTC
CASNSRTVIGHEQYF
>TRBJ2-6|-|-|TRBV9
TGTGCCAGCAGCGTACAGGGTCCCTCTGGGGCCAACGTCCTGACTTTC
CASSVQGPSGANVLTF
>TRBJ2-7|once|-|TRBV5-4
TGTGCCAGCAGCTTGGATAGGGTAGGTGGCAACGAGCAGTACTTC
CASSLDRVGGNEQYF
>TRBJ2-1|-|TRBD1|TRBV7-2
TGTGCCAGCAGCCGGGACAGGGGGCACAATGAGCAGTTCTTC
CASSRDRGHNEQFF
>TRBJ2-6|once|-|TRBV10-3
TGTGCCATCAGTGCCTCCCCAGGACAGTCAGACTCTGGGGCCAACGTCCTGACTTTC
CAISASPGQSDSGANVLTF
>TRBJ2-3|-|TRBD2|TRBV7-9
TGTGCCACCACCCAGACTAGCGACACAGATACGCAGTATTTT
CATTQTSDTDTQYF
>TRBJ2-1|-|TRBD2|TRBV5-1
TGCGCCAGCAGCCCCGGACTAGCCGGGGATGAGCAGTTCTTC
CASSPGLAGDEQFF
>TRBJ2-7|-|TRBD2|TRBV7-2
TGTGCCAGCAGCCCCAAGACTAGCACCCTCTCCTACGAGCAGTACTTC
CASSPKTSTLSYEQYF
>TRBJ2-2|-|TRBD2|TRBV4-2
TGTGCCAGCAGCCAACCTCTAGCGGGGTACGACGGGGAGCTGTTTTTT
CASSQPLAGYDGELFF
>TRBJ2-3|-|TRBD1|TRBV2
TGTGCCAGCAGCCGAGGGGGGACAGGGTTGACAGATACGCAGTATTTT
CASSRGGTGLTDTQYF
>TRBJ1-1|-|TRBD1|TRBV27
TGTGCCACCCAGGGCGACAGGGGATTGAACACTGAAGCTTTCTTT
CATQGDRGLNTEAFF
>TRBJ2-6|-|-|TRBV28
TGTGCCAGCACCATCGGAGGAACCCCTGGGGCCAACGTCCTGACTTTC
CASTIGGTPGANVLTF
>TRBJ1-1|-|-|TRBV14
TGTGCCAGCAGCCATCAAAGGGGATTGGGCACTGAAGCTTTCTTT
CASSHQRGLGTEAFF
>TRBJ1-2|many|-|TRBV18
TGTGCCAGCTCACCAGAGGCCCTCGGAGGCTACACCTTC
CASSPEALGGYTF
>TRBJ2-1|-|TRBD2|TRBV7-9
TGTGCCAGCAGCCCAGGGACTAGCGGAATTTCTCTCTCCTACAATGAGCAATTCTTC
CASSPGTSGISLSYNEQFF
>TRBJ1-2|few|TRBD1|TRBV29-1
TGCAGCGTTGGGATGGACAGGGGAATCTATGGCTACACCTTC
CSVGMDRGIYGYTF
>TRBJ1-3|-|TRBD1|TRBV7-9
TGTGCCAGCAGCTCCCGGGACAGCGCTGGAAACACCATATATTTT
CASSSRDSAGNTIYF
>TRBJ1-4|-|TRBD1|TRBV7-9
TGTGCCAGCAGCTTAGGCGGGACAGGGATCGAAAAACTGTTTTTT
CASSLGGTGIEKLFF
>TRBJ1-3|-|-|TRBV6-5
TGTGCCAGCAGCCCATGGGGGGACTCTGGAAACACCATATATTTT
CASSPWGDSGNTIYF
>TRBJ2-4|-|TRBD1|TRBV6-1
TGTGCCAGCAGTGAAGTCGCGGCGGTTCGTCAGGGGGCGGGGGCCAAAAACATTCAGTACTTC
CASSEVAAVRQGAGAKNIQYF
>TRBJ2-1|-|TRBD2|TRBV6-5
TGTGCCAGCAGCCGACGACTAGCGGCCGCAAATGAGCAGTTCTTC
CASSRRLAAANEQFF
>TRBJ1-1|-|-|TRBV19
TGTGCCAGTAGTGTAAACAGGGTGAACACTGAAGCTTTCTTT
CASSVNRVNTEAFF
>TRBJ1-5|-|-|TRBV30
TGTGCCTGGAGCGAGACAGATAATCAGCCCCAGCATTTT
CAWSETDNQPQHF
>TRBJ2-7|-|-|TRBV11-2
TGTGCCAGCAGCACACTAAAGAAGGTGGGCGAGCAGTACTTC
CASSTLKKVGEQYF
>TRBJ2-3|-|TRBD2|TRBV5-1
TGCGCCAGCTCGCGGGAGGTCCCAGATACGCAGTATTTT
CASSREVPDTQYF
>TRBJ1-3|-|-|TRBV25-1
TGTGCCAGCAGTGAATCGGGGGCCTCTGGAAACACCATATATTTT
CASSESGASGNTIYF
>TRBJ2-4|-|TRBD2|TRBV9
TGTGCCAGCAGCCCCGACGGGAGGCTAGCCAAAAACATTCAGTACTTC
CASSPDGRLAKNIQYF
>TRBJ1-4|-|TRBD1|TRBV5-6
TGTGCCAGCAGCCCTACAGGGGAAACTAATGAAAAACTGTTTTTT
CASSPTGETNEKLFF
>TRBJ1-1|many|-|TRBV2
TGTGCCAGCACCACCAGCAGGGACACTGAAGCTTTCTTT
CASTTSRDTEAFF
>TRBJ1-4|-|TRBD1|TRBV4-1
TGCGCCAGCAGCCAATGGACAGGGGGTGGAGAAAAACTGTTTTTT
CASSQWTGGGEKLFF
>TRBJ1-2|-|TRBD1|TRBV5-6
TGTGCCAGCAGCCAGACAGGGGGCGACTATGGCTACACCTTC
CASSQTGGDYGYTF
>TRBJ2-1|many|-|TRBV29-1
TGCAGCGTTGCCAGGAATAGCGCTGAGCAGTTCTTC
CSVARNSAEQFF
>TRBJ2-5|-|TRBD1|TRBV5-6
TGTGCCAGCAGCGCCGGGACAGGGGGCCAAGAGACCCAGTACTTC
CASSAGTGGQETQYF
>TRBJ2-5|-|-|TRBV5-1
TGCGCCAGCAGCTTGGAGTCTGGGAAGGGAGAGACCCAGTACTTC
CASSLESGKGETQYF
>TRBJ2-6|-|-|TRBV30
TGTGCCTGGAGTCAGGGTGGATCTGGGGCCAACGTCCTGACTTTC
CAWSQGGSGANVLTF
>TRBJ2-1|-|-|TRBV5-4
TGTGCCAGCAGCTTGGCCGGCGGGGGCCGCTCCTACAATGAGCAGTTCTTC
CASSLAGGGRSYNEQFF
>TRBJ1-2|once|-|TRBV30
TGTGCCTGGAGTGTATTTAGGGGCACCTCCGTTCGGGGCTACACCTTC
CAWSVFRGTSVRGYTF